This passage covers 26 T cell receptor beta chains from one sample sequenced in a study of T cell clonotyping in hematopoietic cell transplantation. The time point is: recipient sample about 28 days before transplant, after cytoreduction. Method: immunoSEQ multiplex PCR; TCRdb's copy keeps in-frame clones and lacks some. The profile covers some 45,000 clones, with approximately 78% appearing a single time and roughly 5.5% taken by the ten largest. The source material was peripheral blood mononuclear cells, sampled before stem cell transplant. These TCRs come from a man in his fifties or sixties with myelodysplastic syndrome. Some clones in this sample may be carry-over from other donors' samples.

The chain uses TRBV27 and TRBJ2-7, with D perhaps matching TRBD1 (5 bases). CDR1 and CDR2 (germline): MNHEY, SMNVEV (reference sequence). The CDR3 spans 13 residues. The V gene lost 3 bases and the J gene lost 2 bases, with 8 bases spanning the gap. The CDR3 here is CASSFRQTYEQYF. The CDR3 nucleotides are TGTGCCAGCAGTTTCAGACAGACCTACGAGCAGTACTTC.

The rearrangement uses TRBV7-9 and TRBJ2-1; 8 nucleotides line up with TRBD2. Germline V gene sequence: CDR1 SEHNR, CDR2 FQNEAQ (reference sequence). The CDR3 is 11 residues long. Germline trimming cut 7 bases from V and 9 bases from J; bases unmatched to any gene: 2. This CDR3 is CASNRGGEQFF. The DNA for the CDR3 is TGTGCCAGCAACCGGGGGGGTGAGCAGTTCTTC.

The V gene is TRBV7-9, the J gene TRBJ1-1; no reliable D call. Germline lookup yields CDR1 SEHNR and CDR2 FQNEAQ (reference sequence). The CDR3 has 13 amino acids. V was shortened by 5 bases and J by 11 bases, with 18 bases between the two germline ends. Here the CDR3 DNA reads TGTGCCAGCAGCCAGGACTGGGCCGACGCCGCTTTCTTT. This gives the protein CASSQDWADAAFF.

This chain joins TRBV19 and TRBJ1-2, with D unresolved. CDR1 is LNHDA, CDR2 SQIVND, per germline (reference sequence). V was clipped by 3 bases and J by 2 bases, with 13 bases between them. The CDR3 extends over 15 amino acids. The CDR3 loop reads CASSMPGYGNYGYTF. The CDR3 DNA reads TGTGCCAGTAGTATGCCAGGATACGGAAACTATGGCTACACCTTC.

V gene TRBV9 combines with J gene TRBJ2-5, with D maybe TRBD1 (6 bases). Germline CDR1 and CDR2: SGDLS and YYNGEE. V lost 4 bases and J lost 7, with 20 bases in between. The CDR3 consists of 15 residues. The CDR3 spells CASSLQGAGDRTQYF. The CDR3 DNA follows: TGTGCCAGCAGCTTACAGGGTGCTGGTGATAGGACCCAGTACTTC.

The table lists this clone with a count of one. The chain links TRBV19 to TRBJ2-5; 8 positions match TRBD1. Trimming at V came to 5 bases and at J to 1 base, leaving 12 bases not matched to a gene. CDR3 size: 17 residues. Germline V gene data show CDR1 as LNHDA and CDR2 as SQIVND (reference sequence). CDR3 in amino acids: CASSPRTGSGPQETQYF. The CDR3 DNA follows: TGTGCCAGTAGTCCCCGGACAGGGAGTGGCCCCCAAGAGACCCAGTACTTC.

This clone appeared a single time. The chain joins TRBV4-1 to TRBJ1-2; the D gene is possibly TRBD1 (6 bases). V lost 3 bases to trimming and J lost 4 bases, with 18 bases between them. In germline, CDR1 is MGHRA, CDR2 YSYEKL. The CDR3 sequence is 16 residues long. Here the CDR3 reads CASSHEGGEWGYGYTF. CDR3 DNA: TGCGCCAGCAGCCACGAAGGGGGAGAGTGGGGCTATGGCTACACCTTC.

The V gene is TRBV5-1, the J gene TRBJ2-7; 8 bases align to TRBD1. The CDR3 loop spans 15 amino acids. Germline loops: CDR1 SGHRS, CDR2 YFSETQ. With 0 bases clipped from V and 2 bases from J, the junction kept 4 bases outside the gene matches. CDR3 bases: TGCGCCAGCAGCTTGGAGACAGGGGCCACCTACGAGCAGTACTTC. Translated: CASSLETGATYEQYF.

The chain employs TRBV27 and TRBJ2-5, with 11 bases fitting TRBD2. V lost 6 bases to trimming and J lost 5 bases; unmatched junction nucleotides: 11. This CDR3 spans 16 amino acids. Germline V gene sequence: CDR1 MNHEY, CDR2 SMNVEV (reference sequence). The CDR3 nucleotides are TGTGCCAGCAGAAAGGGTACTAGCGGGGGTTGGGAGACCCAGTACTTC. It translates to CASRKGTSGGWETQYF.

V is TRBV9 and J is TRBJ2-2; possibly TRBD1 or TRBD2 for D (5 bases each). Germline values: CDR1 SGDLS, CDR2 YYNGEE. V was clipped by 3 bases and J by 0 bases, with 18 bases between them. The CDR3 runs 18 residues. CDR3 sequence: CASSEGRWGSTNTGELFF. The CDR3, as DNA: TGTGCCAGCAGCGAGGGCAGATGGGGGAGTACGAACACCGGGGAGCTGTTTTTT.

This rearrangement joins TRBV30 to TRBJ2-3; D possibly uses TRBD1 or TRBD2 (6 bases each). The V gene's germline CDR1 is GTSNPN and CDR2 SVGIG (reference sequence). The CDR3 extends over 15 amino acids. V was shortened by 4 bases and J by 5 bases, with 19 bases between the two germline ends. CDR3 sequence: CAWNLNQGRGDTQYF. The CDR3 DNA follows: TGTGCCTGGAATCTGAACCAGGGGCGGGGAGATACGCAGTATTTT. The full variable domain, rest sourced from reference TRBV30 and TRBJ2-3, is SQTIHQWPATLVQPVGSPLSLECTVEGTSNPNLYWYRQAAGRGLQLLFYSVGIGQISSEVPQNLSASRPQDRQFILSSKKLLLSDSGFYLCAWNLNQGRGDTQYFGPGTRLTVL.

As for this clone: One end of the junction does not line up with germline, which may come from a read error. This chain uses TRBV30 with TRBJ1-1; D is unresolved. The CDR3 covers 12 residues. The germline V gene has CDR1 GTSNPN and CDR2 SVGIG (reference sequence). The CDR3 protein is CVWAFGNTEAFF. CDR3 in DNA: TGTGTCTGGGCCTTCGGGAACACTGAAGCTTTCTTT.

The J gene is TRBJ1-5, the V gene TRBV28, with D perhaps TRBD1 (6 bases). The V end was cut by 6 bases, the J end by 2 bases, with 11 bases between. CDR3 length: 14 residues. The germline gives CDR1 MDHEN, CDR2 SYDVKM. Written as DNA, the CDR3 is TGTGCCAGCAGCAAGGGGGGTGGCAATCAGCCCCAGCATTTT. The encoded protein is CASSKGGGNQPQHF.

The V and J genes are TRBV6-5 and TRBJ1-1; TRBD1 matches 8 bases. The CDR3 runs to 13 residues. The germline V gene encodes CDR1 MNHEY and CDR2 SVGAGI. The trim removed 2 bases at V and 7 bases at J, leaving 3 bases unmatched. For the CDR3, the DNA is TGTGCCAGCAGTTACGGACAGGGCCGTGAAGCTTTCTTT. Its translation is CASSYGQGREAFF.

The chain recombines TRBV6-6 with TRBJ1-6; a possible D gene is TRBD1 (5 bases). The CDR3 is 13 residues long. Looked up from germline, CDR1 is MNHNY and CDR2 is SVGAGI (reference sequence). The germline V and J ends were trimmed by 11 bases and 9 bases, with 17 bases remaining between them. CDR3 bases: TGTGCCGGGGGGTATCTTCCGACTTCACCCCTCCACTTT. Its protein product is CAGGYLPTSPLHF.

V gene TRBV11-2 combines with J gene TRBJ2-7; tentatively, D is TRBD2 (5 bases). The germline V gene encodes CDR1 SGHAT and CDR2 FQNNGV. The CDR3 loop spans 12 amino acids. Trimming left V 5 bases short and J 4 bases short, with 9 bases between. As DNA, the CDR3 is TGTGCCAGCAGCGCACGGGGATACGAGCAGTACTTC. It translates to CASSARGYEQYF. Together with reference TRBV11-2 and TRBJ2-7, the CDR3 gives the full variable domain: EAGVAQSPRYKIIEKRQSVAFWCNPISGHATLYWYQQILGQGPKLLIQFQNNGVVDDSQLPKDRFSAERLKGVDSTLKIQPAKLEDSAVYLCASSARGYEQYFGPGTRLTVT.

This clone was observed a single time. The chain couples TRBV19 to TRBJ1-3, with no clear D. Germline V CDR1 and CDR2: LNHDA, SQIVND (reference sequence). The V end lost 3 bases, the J end lost 2 bases, and 14 bases lay between the germline ends. The CDR3 is 16 residues long. Here the CDR3 DNA reads TGTGCCAGTAGTATTACCGGAGTCGGTACTGGAAACACCATATATTTT. Protein product: CASSITGVGTGNTIYF.

The rearrangement joins TRBV30 to TRBJ1-1, with 10 bases aligning to TRBD1. Trimming took 4 bases from V and 4 from J; bases not matched to a gene: 9. Per germline, CDR1 GTSNPN and CDR2 SVGIG (reference sequence). The CDR3 is made up of 15 amino acids. In nucleotides, the CDR3 is TGTGCCTGGACCCCCGGGAGGACAGGGGGCACTGAAGCTTTCTTT. This codes for CAWTPGRTGGTEAFF.

V usage is TRBV19 and J usage is TRBJ1-5, with 9 bases aligning to TRBD1. CDR1 is LNHDA, CDR2 SQIVND, per germline (reference sequence). The CDR3 sequence is 16 residues long. The V segment lost 2 bases and the J segment 5 bases; nucleotides outside the gene matches: 7. CDR3 sequence reads: CASSILTGGEHQPQHF. The CDR3 coding sequence is TGTGCCAGTAGTATACTCACAGGGGGCGAACATCAGCCCCAGCATTTT. Full variable domain (outside the CDR3, taken from reference TRBV19 and TRBJ1-5): DGGITQSPKYLFRKEGQNVTLSCEQNLNHDAMYWYRQDPGQGLRLIYYSQIVNDFQKGDIAEGYSVSREKKESFPLTVTSAQKNPTAFYLCASSILTGGEHQPQHFGDGTRLSIL.

This clone was found once. The CDR3 sequence is CASSESRGGGSEAFF. CDR3 sequence (DNA): TGCGCCAGCAGTGAGTCCAGGGGAGGTGGCTCTGAAGCTTTCTTT. This chain joins TRBV10-1 and TRBJ1-1; the D gene is possibly TRBD1 (6 bases). Between the trimmed V and J ends, which lost 0 bases and 6 bases, there was a span of 14 bases. Germline-derived CDR1 and CDR2 are WNHNN and SYGVQD (reference sequence). CDR3 size: 15 residues.

The genes are TRBV14 and TRBJ1-6; D is ambiguous. Deletions cut 4 bases from V and 9 bases from J, with 10 bases between. Germline CDR1 SGHDN, CDR2 FVKESK. This CDR3 has 13 amino acids. The CDR3 DNA reads as TGTGCCAGCAGCCTCCTCTGGGGTTCACCCCTCCACTTT. It encodes CASSLLWGSPLHF.

The J gene is TRBJ1-4, the V gene TRBV2; 9 bases fit TRBD1. Germline CDR1 and CDR2: SNHLY and FYNNEI. The CDR3 covers 22 residues. Unmatched junction bases numbered 28, after V lost 5 bases and J lost 6 bases. The CDR3 region is CASSRDRASLSLSRRGYEKLFF. In nucleotides, the CDR3 is TGTGCCAGCAGTCGGGACAGGGCAAGCCTCAGTCTCTCCCGGCGGGGATATGAAAAACTGTTTTTT.

The rearrangement joins TRBV19 to TRBJ1-2; 9 bases agree with TRBD1. The CDR3 loop spans 15 amino acids. CDR1 and CDR2 (germline): LNHDA, SQIVND (reference sequence). V lost 2 bases and J lost 2; bases outside the gene matches: 3. Here the CDR3 reads CASSILGQGNYGYTF. In nucleotides, the CDR3 is TGTGCCAGTAGTATATTGGGACAGGGAAACTATGGCTACACCTTC.

This rearrangement joins TRBV11-2 to TRBJ1-4; a weak D match, TRBD1 (6 bases). Germline CDR1 SGHAT, CDR2 FQNNGV. V was cut by 4 bases and J by 3 bases, with 15 bases left in between. The CDR3 is 16 amino acids. In DNA, the CDR3 is TGTGCCAGCAGCTCTACAGGGTGGAATCCTAATGAAAAACTGTTTTTT. Encoded protein: CASSSTGWNPNEKLFF.

The rearrangement links TRBV6-1 to TRBJ1-6; D call uncertain. Germline lookup yields CDR1 MNHNS and CDR2 SASEGT. This CDR3 region has 13 residues. V was trimmed by 2 bases and J by 10 bases, leaving 9 bases between them. The CDR3 sequence: CASSEITNSPLHF. Here the CDR3 DNA reads TGTGCCAGCAGTGAAATTACCAACTCACCCCTCCACTTT.

The chain uses TRBV6-6 and TRBJ1-1, with D possibly being TRBD1 (5 bases). Germline CDR1 MNHNY, CDR2 SVGAGI (reference sequence). The CDR3 consists of 14 residues. V was clipped by 7 bases and J by 3 bases, with 15 bases between them. The CDR3: CASTSTPGDTEAFF. The CDR3, as DNA: TGTGCCAGCACCTCGACACCGGGGGACACTGAAGCTTTCTTT.